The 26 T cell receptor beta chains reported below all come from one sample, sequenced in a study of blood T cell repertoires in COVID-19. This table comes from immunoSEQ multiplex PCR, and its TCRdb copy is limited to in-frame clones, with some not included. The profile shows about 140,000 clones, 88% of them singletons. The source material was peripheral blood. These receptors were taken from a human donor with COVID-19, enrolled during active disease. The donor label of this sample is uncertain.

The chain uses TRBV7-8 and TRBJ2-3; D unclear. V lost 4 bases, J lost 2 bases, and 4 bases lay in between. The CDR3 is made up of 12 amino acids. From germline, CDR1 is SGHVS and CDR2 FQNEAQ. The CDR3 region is CASSSYTDTQYF. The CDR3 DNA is TGTGCCAGCAGCTCTTACACAGATACGCAGTATTTT.

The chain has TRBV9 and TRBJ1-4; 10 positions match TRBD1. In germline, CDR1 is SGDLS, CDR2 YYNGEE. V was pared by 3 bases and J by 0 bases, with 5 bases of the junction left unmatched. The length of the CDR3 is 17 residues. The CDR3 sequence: CASSADRGTATNEKLFF. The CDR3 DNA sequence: TGTGCCAGCAGCGCGGACAGGGGGACTGCAACTAATGAAAAACTGTTTTTT.

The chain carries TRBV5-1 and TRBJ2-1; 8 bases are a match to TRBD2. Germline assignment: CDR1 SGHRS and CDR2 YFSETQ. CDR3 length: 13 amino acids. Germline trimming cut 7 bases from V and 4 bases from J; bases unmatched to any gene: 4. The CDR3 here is CASLGGVYNEQFF. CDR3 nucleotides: TGCGCCAGCCTCGGGGGGGTGTACAATGAGCAGTTCTTC. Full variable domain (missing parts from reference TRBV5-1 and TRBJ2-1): KAGVTQTPRYLIKTRGQQVTLSCSPISGHRSVSWYQQTPGQGLQFLFEYFSETQRNKGNFPGRFSGRQFSNSRSEMNVSTLELGDSALYLCASLGGVYNEQFFGPGTRLTVL.

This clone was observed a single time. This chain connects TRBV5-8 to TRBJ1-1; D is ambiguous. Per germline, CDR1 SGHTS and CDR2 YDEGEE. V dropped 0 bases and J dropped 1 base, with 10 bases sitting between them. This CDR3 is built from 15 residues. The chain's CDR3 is CASSLVLEGNTEAFF. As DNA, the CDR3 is TGTGCCAGCAGCTTGGTTCTAGAAGGGAACACTGAAGCTTTCTTT.

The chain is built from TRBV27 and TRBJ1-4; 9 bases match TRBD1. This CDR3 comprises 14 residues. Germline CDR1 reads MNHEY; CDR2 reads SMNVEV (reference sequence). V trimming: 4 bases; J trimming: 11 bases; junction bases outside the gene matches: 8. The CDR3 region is CASSSGTGRYKLFF. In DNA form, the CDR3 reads TGTGCCAGCAGTTCGGGGACAGGGCGCTACAAACTGTTTTTT.

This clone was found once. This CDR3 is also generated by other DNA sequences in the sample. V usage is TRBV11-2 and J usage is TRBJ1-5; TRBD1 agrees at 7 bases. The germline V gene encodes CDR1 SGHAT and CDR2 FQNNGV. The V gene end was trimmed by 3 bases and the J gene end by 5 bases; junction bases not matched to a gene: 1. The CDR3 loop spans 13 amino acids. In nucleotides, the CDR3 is TGTGCCAGCAGCTTCCAGGGGGATCAGCCCCAGCATTTT. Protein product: CASSFQGDQPQHF.

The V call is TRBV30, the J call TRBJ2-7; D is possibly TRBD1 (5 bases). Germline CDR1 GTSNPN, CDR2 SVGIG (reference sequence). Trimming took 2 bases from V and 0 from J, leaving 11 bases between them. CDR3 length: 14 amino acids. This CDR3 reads CAWSIDRFSYEQYF. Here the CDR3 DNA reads TGTGCCTGGAGTATCGACAGATTCTCCTACGAGCAGTACTTC.

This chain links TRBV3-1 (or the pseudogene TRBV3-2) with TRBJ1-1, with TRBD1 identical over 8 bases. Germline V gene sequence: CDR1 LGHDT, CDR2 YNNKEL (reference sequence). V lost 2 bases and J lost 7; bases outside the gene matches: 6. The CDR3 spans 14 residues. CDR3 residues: CASSQLTGVGEAFF. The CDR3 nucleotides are TGTGCCAGCAGCCAATTGACAGGGGTGGGTGAAGCTTTCTTT.

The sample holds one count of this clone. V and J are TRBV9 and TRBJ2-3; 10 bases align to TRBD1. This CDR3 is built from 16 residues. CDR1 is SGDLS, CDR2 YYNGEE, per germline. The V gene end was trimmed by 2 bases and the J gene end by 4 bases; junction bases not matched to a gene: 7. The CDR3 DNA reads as TGTGCCAGCAGCGTCCGACAGGGGGCTATCGCAGATACGCAGTATTTT. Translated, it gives CASSVRQGAIADTQYF.

CDR3 bases: TGTGCCATGCATAAAGCGGCTGCGGGGTATGGCTACACCTTC. Translated: CAMHKAAAGYGYTF. The rearrangement links TRBV6-5 to TRBJ1-2, with D unresolved. The CDR3 totals 14 residues. Germline assignment: CDR1 MNHEY and CDR2 SVGAGI. Trimming removed 10 bases from V and 5 bases from J, with 20 bases in between.

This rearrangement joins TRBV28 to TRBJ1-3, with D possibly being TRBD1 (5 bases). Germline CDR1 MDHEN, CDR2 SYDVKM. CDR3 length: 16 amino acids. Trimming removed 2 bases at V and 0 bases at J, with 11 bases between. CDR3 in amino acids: CASSLVGADSGNTIYF. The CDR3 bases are TGTGCCAGCAGTTTAGTAGGGGCCGACTCTGGAAACACCATATATTTT.

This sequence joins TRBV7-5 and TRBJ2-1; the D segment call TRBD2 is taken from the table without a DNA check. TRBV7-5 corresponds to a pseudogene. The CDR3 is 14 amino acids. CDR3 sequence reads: CVRSLLEFSNEQFF. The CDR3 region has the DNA TGTGTCAGAAGCTTACTGGAGTTTTCAAATGAGCAGTTCTTC.

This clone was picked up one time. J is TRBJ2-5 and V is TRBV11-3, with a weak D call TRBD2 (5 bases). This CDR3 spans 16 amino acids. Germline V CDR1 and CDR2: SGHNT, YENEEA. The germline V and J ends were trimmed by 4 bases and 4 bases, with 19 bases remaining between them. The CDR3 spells CASSYFRIEGGETQYF. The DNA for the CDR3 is TGTGCCAGCAGCTATTTTAGAATCGAAGGAGGAGAGACCCAGTACTTC.

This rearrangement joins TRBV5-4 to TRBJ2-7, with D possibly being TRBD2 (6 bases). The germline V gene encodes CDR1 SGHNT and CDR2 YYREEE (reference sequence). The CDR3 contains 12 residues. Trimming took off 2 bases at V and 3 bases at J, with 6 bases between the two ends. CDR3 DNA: TGTGCCAGCAGCTTCGGGGGCTACGAGCAGTACTTC. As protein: CASSFGGYEQYF.

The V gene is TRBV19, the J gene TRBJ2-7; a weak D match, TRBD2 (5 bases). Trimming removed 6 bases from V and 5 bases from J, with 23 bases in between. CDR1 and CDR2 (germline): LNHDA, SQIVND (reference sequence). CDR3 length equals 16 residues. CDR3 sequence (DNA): TGTGCCAGTAGCATTATGATAAGCGGACCCGGGCACGAGCAGTACTTC. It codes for CASSIMISGPGHEQYF.

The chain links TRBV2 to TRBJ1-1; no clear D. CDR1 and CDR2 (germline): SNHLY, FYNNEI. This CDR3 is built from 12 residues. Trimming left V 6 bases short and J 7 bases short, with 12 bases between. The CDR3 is CASSLTGVEAFF. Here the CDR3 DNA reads TGTGCCAGCAGCCTCACGGGTGTTGAAGCTTTCTTT.

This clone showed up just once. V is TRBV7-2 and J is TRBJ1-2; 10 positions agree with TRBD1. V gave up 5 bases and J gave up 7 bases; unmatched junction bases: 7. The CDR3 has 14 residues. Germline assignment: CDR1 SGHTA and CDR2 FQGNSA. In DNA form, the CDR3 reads TGTGCCAGCAGCCCCGGGACAGGGGAGGTTGGCTACACCTTC. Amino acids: CASSPGTGEVGYTF.

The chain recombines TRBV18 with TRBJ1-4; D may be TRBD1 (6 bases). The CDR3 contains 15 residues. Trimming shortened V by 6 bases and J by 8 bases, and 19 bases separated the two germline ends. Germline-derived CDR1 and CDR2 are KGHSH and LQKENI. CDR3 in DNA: TGTGCCAGCTCGCCTTTGGAACAGGGATGGGAAAAACTGTTTTTT. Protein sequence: CASSPLEQGWEKLFF.

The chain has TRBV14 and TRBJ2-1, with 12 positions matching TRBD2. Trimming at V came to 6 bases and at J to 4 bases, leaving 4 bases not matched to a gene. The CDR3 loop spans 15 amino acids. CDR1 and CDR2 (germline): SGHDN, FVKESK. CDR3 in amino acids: CASRFGTSGYNEQFF. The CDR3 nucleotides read TGTGCCAGCAGGTTCGGGACTAGCGGGTACAATGAGCAGTTCTTC.

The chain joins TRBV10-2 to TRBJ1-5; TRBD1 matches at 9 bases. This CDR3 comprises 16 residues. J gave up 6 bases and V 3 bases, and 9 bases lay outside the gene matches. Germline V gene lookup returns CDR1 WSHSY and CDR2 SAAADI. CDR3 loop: CASSDVGTGFVQPQHF. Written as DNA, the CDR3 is TGCGCCAGCAGTGATGTCGGGACAGGGTTTGTTCAGCCCCAGCATTTT.

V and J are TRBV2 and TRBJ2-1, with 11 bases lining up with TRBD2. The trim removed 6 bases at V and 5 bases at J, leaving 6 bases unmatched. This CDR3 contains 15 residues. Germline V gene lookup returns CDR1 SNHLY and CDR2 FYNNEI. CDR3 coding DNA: TGTGCCAGCAGCCCCCTAGCGGGGGGTCACAATGAGCAGTTCTTC. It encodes CASSPLAGGHNEQFF. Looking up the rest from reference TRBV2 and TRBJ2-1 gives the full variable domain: EPEVTQTPSHQVTQMGQEVILRCVPISNHLYFYWYRQILGQKVEFLVSFYNNEISEKSEIFDDQFSVERPDGSNFTLKIRSTKLEDSAMYFCASSPLAGGHNEQFFGPGTRLTVL.

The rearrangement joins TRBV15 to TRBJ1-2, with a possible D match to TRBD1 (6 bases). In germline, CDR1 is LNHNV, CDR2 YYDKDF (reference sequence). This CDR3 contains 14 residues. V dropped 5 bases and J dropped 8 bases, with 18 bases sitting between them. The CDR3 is CATSGNRVLRGYTF. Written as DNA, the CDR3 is TGTGCCACCAGCGGCAACAGGGTTCTAAGAGGCTACACCTTC.

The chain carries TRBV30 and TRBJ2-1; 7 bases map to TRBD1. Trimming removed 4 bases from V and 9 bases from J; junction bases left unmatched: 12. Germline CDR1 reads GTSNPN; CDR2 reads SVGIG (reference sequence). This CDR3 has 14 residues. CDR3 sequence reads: CAWTPGDREAEQFF. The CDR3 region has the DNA TGTGCCTGGACCCCTGGCGACAGGGAAGCTGAGCAGTTCTTC.

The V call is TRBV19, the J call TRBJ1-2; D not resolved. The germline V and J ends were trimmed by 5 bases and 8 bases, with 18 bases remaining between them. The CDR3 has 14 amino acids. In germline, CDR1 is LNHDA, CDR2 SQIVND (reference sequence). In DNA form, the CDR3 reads TGTGCCAGTAGTGAAACTGCCCGCGTAGAGGGCTACACCTTC. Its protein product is CASSETARVEGYTF.

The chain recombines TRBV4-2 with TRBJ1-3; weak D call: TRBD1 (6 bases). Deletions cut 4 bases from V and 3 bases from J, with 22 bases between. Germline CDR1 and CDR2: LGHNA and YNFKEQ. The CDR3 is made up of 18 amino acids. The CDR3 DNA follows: TGTGCCAGCAGCCTACAGGGAGTACAAATGGGAAGTGGAAACACCATATATTTT. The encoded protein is CASSLQGVQMGSGNTIYF.

The CDR3 sequence is CASSIFFSGERVETQYF. As DNA, the CDR3 is TGTGCCAGTAGTATATTCTTTTCCGGGGAGAGGGTAGAGACCCAGTACTTC. This chain uses TRBV19 with TRBJ2-5; possible D gene TRBD2, 5 bases. CDR1 is LNHDA, CDR2 SQIVND, per germline (reference sequence). V lost 2 bases and J 4 bases, leaving 20 bases between the germline ends. This CDR3 has 17 residues.